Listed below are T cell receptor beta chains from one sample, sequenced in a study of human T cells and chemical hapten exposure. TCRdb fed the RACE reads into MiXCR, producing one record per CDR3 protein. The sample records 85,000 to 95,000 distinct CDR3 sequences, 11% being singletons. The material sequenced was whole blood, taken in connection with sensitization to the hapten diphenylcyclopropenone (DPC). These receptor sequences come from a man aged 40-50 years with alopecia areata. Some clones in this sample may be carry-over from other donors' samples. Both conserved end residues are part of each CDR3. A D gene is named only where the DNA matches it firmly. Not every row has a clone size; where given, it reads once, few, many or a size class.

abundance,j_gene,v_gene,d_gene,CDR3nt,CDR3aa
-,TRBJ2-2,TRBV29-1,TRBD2,TGCAGCGTTGAAGGGCGGGAGGGCTTAACCGGGGAGCTGTTTTTT,CSVEGREGLTGELFF
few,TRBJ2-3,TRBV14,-,TGTGCCAGCAGCCAAGCAGTAGGGGATACGCAGTATTTT,CASSQAVGDTQYF
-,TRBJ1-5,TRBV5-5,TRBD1,TGTGCCAGCAGCTTGGCCCGGACAGGGGGGGTATTGAATCAGCCCCAGCATTTT,CASSLARTGGVLNQPQHF
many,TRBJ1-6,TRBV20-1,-,TGCAGTGCCCCCATACCAACAAGGGTGGAATCACCCCTCCACTTT,CSAPIPTRVESPLHF
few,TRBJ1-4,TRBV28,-,TGTGCCAGCACGGGCGTAAATGAAAAACTGTTTTTT,CASTGVNEKLFF
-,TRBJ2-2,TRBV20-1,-,TGCAGTGCTAGAGATCACACCGGGGAGCTGTTTTTT,CSARDHTGELFF
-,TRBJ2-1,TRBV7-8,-,TGTGCCAGCAGCCCCCCCAATTTGAGTTACAATGAGCAGTTCTTC,CASSPPNLSYNEQFF
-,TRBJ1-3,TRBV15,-,TGTGCCACCAGCAGAGATCACGGGGACACCATATATTTT,CATSRDHGDTIYF
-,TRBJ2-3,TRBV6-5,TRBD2,TGTGCCAGCAGTTACGACGATAGGACTAGCGGGAGGAGGGATACGCAGTATTTT,CASSYDDRTSGRRDTQYF
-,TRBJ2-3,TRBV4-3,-,TGCGCCAGCAGCCAAGATACCTCTAGCACAGATACGCAGTATTTT,CASSQDTSSTDTQYF
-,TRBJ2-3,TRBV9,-,TGTGCCAGCAGCGTAACTGCAGGGAGCACAGATACGCAGTATTTT,CASSVTAGSTDTQYF
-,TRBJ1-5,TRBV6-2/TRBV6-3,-,TGTGCCAGCAGTTACCTAATTAGCAATCAGCCCCAGCATTTT,CASSYLISNQPQHF
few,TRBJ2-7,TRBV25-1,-,TGTGCCAGCAGTGAATCGGGTGCCTCCTACGAGCAGTACTTC,CASSESGASYEQYF
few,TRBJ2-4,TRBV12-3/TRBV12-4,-,TGTGCCAGCTCATTAAATAAGCAAAACATTCAGTACTTC,CASSLNKQNIQYF
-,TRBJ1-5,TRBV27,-,TGTGCCAGCAGCCCGGGGGTCAATAGCAATCAGCCCCAGCATTTT,CASSPGVNSNQPQHF
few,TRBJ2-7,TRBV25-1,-,TGTGCCAGCAGTGTTTCGGGTGCCATGTCTTCGACCTACGAGCAGTACTTC,CASSVSGAMSSTYEQYF
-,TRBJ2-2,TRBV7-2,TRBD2,TGTGCCAGCAGCTCAGATTATTGGACTAGCAACACCGGGGAGCTGTTTTTT,CASSSDYWTSNTGELFF
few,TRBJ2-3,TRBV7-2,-,TGTGCCAGCAGCCCGCGACAGGTTTCTGGCACGCAGTATTTT,CASSPRQVSGTQYF
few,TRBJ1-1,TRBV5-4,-,TGTGCCACCGGGGCCTTTAACACTGAAGCTTTCTTT,CATGAFNTEAFF
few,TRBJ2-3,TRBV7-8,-,TGTGCCAGCACTCCGGATCCAGATACGCAGTATTTT,CASTPDPDTQYF
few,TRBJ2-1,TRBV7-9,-,TGTGCCAGCAGCTTCCCGACTGGGGGGAGCTCCTACAATGAGCAGTTCTTC,CASSFPTGGSSYNEQFF
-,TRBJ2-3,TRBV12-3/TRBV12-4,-,TGTGCCAGCAGTTTAAGCTCAGGCGGGGATACGCAGTATTTT,CASSLSSGGDTQYF
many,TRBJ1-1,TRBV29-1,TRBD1,TGCAGCGTTGATGGTACAGGGGGCAAAGGGAACACTGAAGCTTTCTTT,CSVDGTGGKGNTEAFF
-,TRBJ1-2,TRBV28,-,TGTGCCAGCAGTTTACTAACAGGGTTTGACTATGGCTACACCTTC,CASSLLTGFDYGYTF
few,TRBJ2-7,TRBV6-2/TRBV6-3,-,TGTGCCAGCAGTCCACAGGGCCCGCGTGGGGAGCAGTACTTC,CASSPQGPRGEQYF
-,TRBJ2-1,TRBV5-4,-,TGTGCCAGAAGCTTGGAGGGACTGTACAATGAGCAGTTCTTC,CARSLEGLYNEQFF
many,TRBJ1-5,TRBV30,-,TGTGCCTGGAGCTTTGGGGCTGGTCAGCCCCAGCATTTT,CAWSFGAGQPQHF